Shown below are 16 T cell receptor beta chains from a single sample sequenced in a study of cytomegalovirus exposure and HLA in healthy donors. Here immunoSEQ multiplex PCR was the method, and the copy in TCRdb shows in-frame clones only, minus some. The table has approximately 150,000 clones, around nine tenths seen once. Source material: PBMCs. The receptors were gathered from a young man in good health and CMV-seropositive.

V gene TRBV5-1 combines with J gene TRBJ2-1; D might be TRBD2 (6 bases). The CDR3 is made up of 13 amino acids. CDR1 is SGHRS and CDR2 is YFSETQ in the germline V gene. Trimming pared 2 bases from V and 4 bases from J, leaving 7 bases between. CDR3 sequence: CASSLREYNEQFF. The CDR3 DNA reads TGCGCCAGCAGCTTACGGGAGTACAATGAGCAGTTCTTC.

The chain couples TRBV6-5 to TRBJ2-3; 9 bases are shared with TRBD2. The V gene's germline CDR1 is MNHEY and CDR2 SVGAGI. Unmatched junction bases numbered 4, after V lost 0 bases and J lost 6 bases. The CDR3 extends over 15 amino acids. The CDR3, as DNA: TGTGCCAGCAGTTACTCGGGACTAGCAGCCGATACGCAGTATTTT. It encodes CASSYSGLAADTQYF.

The chain employs TRBV27 and TRBJ2-1; 9 bases are a match to TRBD1. CDR3 length equals 15 residues. Trimming took 5 bases from V and 5 from J; bases not matched to a gene: 7. Germline V CDR1 and CDR2: MNHEY, SMNVEV (reference sequence). The CDR3 here is CASSRPGQGNNEQFF. The DNA of the CDR3 is TGTGCCAGCAGTCGACCGGGACAGGGAAACAATGAGCAGTTCTTC.

This clone was counted once. The V gene is TRBV11-3, the J gene TRBJ2-3; D perhaps matches TRBD2 (7 bases). CDR3 size: 16 residues. CDR1 and CDR2 (germline): SGHNT, YENEEA. V was cut by 5 bases and J by 2 bases, with 17 bases left in between. CDR3 DNA: TGTGCCAGCAGCCCCCGCGGGGGCAGGAACACAGATACGCAGTATTTT. Translation: CASSPRGGRNTDTQYF.

This chain uses TRBV28 with TRBJ2-7; D may be TRBD2 (6 bases). There are 13 residues in the CDR3. V was shortened by 9 bases and J by 3 bases, with 15 bases between the two germline ends. Germline CDR1 and CDR2: MDHEN and SYDVKM. For the CDR3, the DNA is TGTGCCAGTTCGGGAGTGAGTCACTACGAGCAGTACTTC. Translation gives CASSGVSHYEQYF. Combining the CDR3 with reference TRBV28 and TRBJ2-7 gives the whole variable domain DVKVTQSSRYLVKRTGEKVFLECVQDMDHENMFWYRQDPGLGLRLIYFSYDVKMKEKGDIPEGYSVSREKKERFSLILESASTNQTSMYLCASSGVSHYEQYFGPGTRLTVT.

The J gene is TRBJ2-3, the V gene TRBV7-2; maybe TRBD2 (6 bases). Trimming took off 3 bases at V and 6 bases at J, with 10 bases between the two ends. Germline CDR1 SGHTA, CDR2 FQGNSA. The CDR3 is made up of 13 amino acids. The CDR3 reads CASSFPSGDTQYF. The CDR3, as DNA: TGTGCCAGCAGCTTCCCGAGCGGGGATACGCAGTATTTT.

This chain uses TRBV5-1 with TRBJ2-1, with 7 bases lining up with TRBD1. J lost 7 bases, V lost 3 bases, and 7 bases had no gene match. Germline CDR1 and CDR2: SGHRS and YFSETQ. The CDR3 is made up of 14 amino acids. CDR3 DNA: TGCGCCAGCAGCTCAGACAGGGTGGGTAATGAGCAGTTCTTC. Translating it yields CASSSDRVGNEQFF. Variable domain in full (rest from reference TRBV5-1 and TRBJ2-1): KAGVTQTPRYLIKTRGQQVTLSCSPISGHRSVSWYQQTPGQGLQFLFEYFSETQRNKGNFPGRFSGRQFSNSRSEMNVSTLELGDSALYLCASSSDRVGNEQFFGPGTRLTVL.

To note about this clone: Other DNA variants within this sample encode the same CDR3. The rearrangement links TRBV6-6 to TRBJ2-1; D gene ambiguous. CDR1 is MNHNY and CDR2 is SVGAGI in the germline V gene (reference sequence). Trimming removed 5 bases at V and 7 bases at J, with 6 bases between. The CDR3 sequence is 11 residues long. CDR3 residues: CASSPRNEQFF. In nucleotides, the CDR3 is TGTGCCAGCAGTCCTCGGAATGAGCAGTTCTTC.

The gene calls are TRBV7-6 and TRBJ2-5; TRBD2 might be the D (5 bases). The CDR3 loop spans 16 amino acids. V gave up 3 bases and J gave up 1 base, with 15 bases separating them. The germline V gene encodes CDR1 SGHVS and CDR2 FNYEAQ. CDR3 loop: CASSLIGGPPQETQYF. In nucleotides, the CDR3 is TGTGCCAGCAGCTTGATAGGCGGGCCCCCCCAAGAGACCCAGTACTTC.

The V gene is TRBV7-8, the J gene TRBJ2-7, with D maybe TRBD2 (5 bases). Trimming left V 3 bases short and J 2 bases short, with 17 bases between. The germline gives CDR1 SGHVS, CDR2 FQNEAQ. This CDR3 contains 16 residues. The CDR3 DNA is TGTGCCAGCAGCTTCGGGATAAGTAAACCCACCTACGAGCAGTACTTC. Protein sequence: CASSFGISKPTYEQYF.

This sequence joins TRBV30 and TRBJ2-3, with D maybe TRBD1 (5 bases). The CDR3 runs to 14 residues. V was cut by 3 bases and J by 5 bases, with 15 bases left in between. Germline V CDR1 and CDR2: GTSNPN, SVGIG (reference sequence). CDR3 in amino acids: CAWRLIGVGDTQYF. Here the CDR3 DNA reads TGTGCCTGGAGGCTTATAGGGGTTGGAGATACGCAGTATTTT.

The rearrangement links TRBV7-9 to TRBJ1-2, with a weak D call TRBD1 (6 bases). The CDR3 is 15 residues long. Looked up from germline, CDR1 is SEHNR and CDR2 is FQNEAQ (reference sequence). V gave up 3 bases and J gave up 7 bases, with 18 bases separating them. DNA for the CDR3: TGTGCCAGCAGCTTGGCCCTCGCAGGGGCAGGTGGCTACACCTTC. Translation: CASSLALAGAGGYTF.

The chain uses TRBV27 and TRBJ2-7; maybe TRBD1 (5 bases). Germline loops: CDR1 MNHEY, CDR2 SMNVEV (reference sequence). The V and J ends lost 3 bases and 3 bases respectively, with 15 bases between them. This CDR3 region has 15 residues. CDR3 residues: CASSLAQGRGYEQYF. CDR3 bases: TGTGCCAGCAGTTTGGCCCAGGGTAGAGGCTACGAGCAGTACTTC.

The rearrangement joins TRBV6-1 to TRBJ2-7, with 10 bases lining up with TRBD2. This CDR3 has 14 residues. Trimming at V came to 6 bases and at J to 3 bases, leaving 5 bases not matched to a gene. Germline lookup yields CDR1 MNHNS and CDR2 SASEGT. The CDR3 region is CASRPAGGLYEQYF. CDR3 coding DNA: TGTGCCAGCAGACCAGCGGGGGGGCTCTACGAGCAGTACTTC.

V and J are TRBV4-1 and TRBJ2-7; 8 bases fit TRBD1. The V and J ends lost 2 bases and 3 bases, in that order; junction bases with no gene match: 3. The CDR3 covers 14 residues. Germline values: CDR1 MGHRA, CDR2 YSYEKL. CDR3 loop: CASSQLQGDYEQYF. CDR3 coding DNA: TGCGCCAGCAGCCAATTACAGGGGGACTACGAGCAGTACTTC.

The chain employs TRBV5-6 and TRBJ2-3; the match to TRBD2 covers 11 bases. The CDR3 contains 17 residues. Germline values: CDR1 SGHDT, CDR2 YYEEEE. With V trimmed by 3 bases and J by 10 bases, 16 bases remained unmatched. The CDR3 coding sequence is TGTGCCAGCAGCTCCCAACCTCAGACTAGCGGGATAGGTGCGCAGTATTTT. This sequence encodes CASSSQPQTSGIGAQYF.